The 30 T cell receptor beta chains below come from one sample, sequenced in a study of blood T cell repertoires in COVID-19. Assay: immunoSEQ multiplex PCR; the TCRdb copy retains only in-frame clones and omits some. The sample holds 200,000 to 300,000 clones, over 75% seen once. The specimen sequenced was peripheral blood. The receptors here all came from a young man who had recovered from COVID-19.

The V and J genes are TRBV6-1 and TRBJ2-7; possible D gene TRBD2, 6 bases. CDR1 is MNHNS and CDR2 is SASEGT in the germline V gene. V lost 3 bases and J lost 4, with 13 bases in between. The CDR3 totals 14 residues. CDR3 residues: CASSEGGAVYEQYF. The CDR3 DNA follows: TGTGCCAGCAGTGAGGGCGGGGCTGTATACGAGCAGTACTTC.

The CDR3 bases are TGTGCCAGCAGCGCCTTGACAGGGGGCGACACTGAAGCTTTCTTT. It specifies CASSALTGGDTEAFF. The chain joins TRBV4-2 to TRBJ1-1; TRBD1 agrees at 10 bases. With V trimmed by 5 bases and J by 3 bases, 6 bases remained unmatched. Germline lookup yields CDR1 LGHNA and CDR2 YNFKEQ. There are 15 residues in the CDR3.

The chain recombines TRBV4-2 with TRBJ2-3; D perhaps matches TRBD2 (5 bases). Between the trimmed V and J ends, which lost 0 bases and 0 bases, there was a span of 7 bases. CDR1 is LGHNA, CDR2 YNFKEQ, per germline. The CDR3 runs 15 residues. CDR3 amino acids: CASSQEGSSTDTQYF. The CDR3 DNA follows: TGTGCCAGCAGCCAAGAGGGGAGTAGCACAGATACGCAGTATTTT.

This chain uses TRBV3-1 (or the pseudogene TRBV3-2) with TRBJ2-4, with D perhaps TRBD1 (6 bases). From germline, CDR1 is LGHDT and CDR2 YNNKEL (reference sequence). CDR3 length: 15 amino acids. Trimming took off 1 base at V and 5 bases at J, with 12 bases between the two ends. CDR3 coding DNA: TGTGCCAGCAGCCAAGCGCCCGCAGGGGAAAACATTCAGTACTTC. Residues: CASSQAPAGENIQYF.

The rearrangement joins TRBV9 to TRBJ2-3, with 13 bases identical to TRBD2. Trimming at V came to 3 bases and at J to 7 bases, leaving 8 bases not matched to a gene. The CDR3 totals 16 residues. Looked up from germline, CDR1 is SGDLS and CDR2 is YYNGEE. The CDR3 sequence: CASSEQGGLAGNTQYF. In DNA form, the CDR3 reads TGTGCCAGCAGCGAGCAGGGGGGACTAGCGGGAAATACGCAGTATTTT. The full variable domain, its missing parts supplied by reference TRBV9 and TRBJ2-3, is DSGVTQTPKHLITATGQRVTLRCSPRSGDLSVYWYQQSLDQGLQFLIQYYNGEERAKGNILERFSAQQFPDLHSELNLSSLELGDSALYFCASSEQGGLAGNTQYFGPGTRLTVL.

The gene calls are TRBV10-3 and TRBJ2-3; TRBD1 agrees at 7 bases. Germline V CDR1 and CDR2: ENHRY, SYGVKD. The V gene end was trimmed by 6 bases and the J gene end by 1 base; junction bases not matched to a gene: 7. The CDR3 extends over 15 amino acids. CDR3 residues: CAISYRQGGTDTQYF. As DNA, the CDR3 is TGTGCCATCAGCTACAGACAGGGAGGCACAGATACGCAGTATTTT.

The chain is built from TRBV19 and TRBJ1-4, with D tentatively TRBD1 (6 bases). CDR1 LNHDA and CDR2 SQIVND come from the germline V gene (reference sequence). V was trimmed by 3 bases and J by 0 bases, leaving 17 bases between them. CDR3 length: 18 amino acids. CDR3 region: CASSIGRDTSPTNEKLFF. CDR3 DNA: TGTGCCAGTAGTATCGGAAGGGACACCTCGCCAACTAATGAAAAACTGTTTTTT.

The CDR3 here is CASGNPSREAFF. The CDR3 DNA follows: TGTGCCAGCGGTAATCCGAGCCGTGAAGCTTTCTTT. The chain links TRBV28 to TRBJ1-1; no clear D gene. Germline V gene sequence: CDR1 MDHEN, CDR2 SYDVKM. Trimming removed 8 bases from V and 7 bases from J, with 14 bases in between. The CDR3 is made up of 12 amino acids. The entire variable domain, with the rest obtained from reference TRBV28 and TRBJ1-1, is as follows: DVKVTQSSRYLVKRTGEKVFLECVQDMDHENMFWYRQDPGLGLRLIYFSYDVKMKEKGDIPEGYSVSREKKERFSLILESASTNQTSMYLCASGNPSREAFFGQGTRLTVV.

The chain employs TRBV19 and TRBJ2-2; possibly TRBD1 for D (5 bases). Germline loops: CDR1 LNHDA, CDR2 SQIVND (reference sequence). This CDR3 is 13 amino acids long. Trimming pared 5 bases from V and 4 bases from J, leaving 8 bases between. The CDR3 loop reads CASSFGATGELFF. CDR3 coding DNA: TGTGCCAGTAGTTTTGGGGCCACCGGGGAGCTGTTTTTT.

This chain connects TRBV5-1 to TRBJ2-2, with D possibly being TRBD1 (6 bases). Trimming cost V 0 bases and J 4 bases, with 7 bases left between them. The CDR3 contains 14 residues. CDR1 is SGHRS and CDR2 is YFSETQ in the germline V gene. Here the CDR3 reads CASSLGGRTGELFF. The CDR3 region has the DNA TGCGCCAGCAGCTTGGGGGGGCGCACCGGGGAGCTGTTTTTT.

This chain links TRBV12-5 with TRBJ2-2; possible D gene TRBD1, 5 bases. Looked up from germline, CDR1 is LGHNT and CDR2 is FRNRAP. The V end was cut by 7 bases, the J end by 0 bases, with 9 bases between. The CDR3 covers 14 residues. CDR3 amino acids: CASATGANTGELFF. CDR3 sequence (DNA): TGTGCTAGTGCTACAGGAGCGAACACCGGGGAGCTGTTTTTT.

V gene TRBV5-1 combines with J gene TRBJ1-3; D possibly corresponds to TRBD1 (5 bases). The V end lost 0 bases, the J end lost 7 bases, and 8 bases lay between the germline ends. CDR1 is SGHRS, CDR2 YFSETQ, per germline. CDR3 length: 13 residues. The CDR3 spells CASSLGGDNTIYF. CDR3 nucleotide sequence: TGCGCCAGCAGCTTGGGCGGGGACAACACCATATATTTT.

V gene TRBV11-2 combines with J gene TRBJ1-2, with 12 bases matching TRBD1. The V gene's germline CDR1 is SGHAT and CDR2 FQNNGV. V lost 4 bases, J lost 5 bases, and 17 bases stayed unmatched. The CDR3 runs 19 residues. The CDR3 nucleotides are TGTGCCAGCAGCTCCTACCGGCAGGGGACAGGGGGCCCTAGGTATGGCTACACCTTC. This translates into CASSSYRQGTGGPRYGYTF.

The chain employs TRBV9 and TRBJ2-3; no definite D call. The ends were cut back, 4 bases at V and 0 bases at J, with 6 bases in the middle. Germline CDR1 and CDR2: SGDLS and YYNGEE. The CDR3 covers 13 residues. The CDR3 coding sequence is TGTGCCAGCAGCCCAGCGAGCACAGATACGCAGTATTTT. Translating gives CASSPASTDTQYF.

This rearrangement joins TRBV4-1 to TRBJ2-5, with D perhaps matching TRBD1 (5 bases). CDR3 size: 14 residues. Germline CDR1 reads MGHRA; CDR2 reads YSYEKL. Trimming removed 0 bases from V and 0 bases from J, with 5 bases in between. CDR3 coding DNA: TGCGCCAGCAGCCAAGAACAGGACCAAGAGACCCAGTACTTC. Translation gives CASSQEQDQETQYF.

The J gene is TRBJ2-7, the V gene TRBV11-2; 11 nucleotides line up with TRBD2. V shed 5 bases and J 0 bases; nucleotides not matched to a gene: 0. Germline V gene lookup returns CDR1 SGHAT and CDR2 FQNNGV. This CDR3 is built from 14 residues. The CDR3 here is CASSGTSGSYEQYV. The CDR3 DNA sequence: TGTGCCAGCAGCGGGACTAGCGGCTCCTACGAGCAGTACGTC.

A note on this clone: This CDR3 is also generated by other DNA sequences in the sample. This chain uses TRBV15 with TRBJ2-6; 9 bases are a match to TRBD1. This CDR3 has 16 amino acids. The V and J ends lost 3 bases and 0 bases, in that order; junction bases with no gene match: 0. Germline V gene sequence: CDR1 LNHNV, CDR2 YYDKDF (reference sequence). The CDR3 loop reads CATSRDRGSGANVLTF. CDR3 coding DNA: TGTGCCACCAGCAGGGACAGGGGCTCTGGGGCCAACGTCCTGACTTTC.

A word on this clone: The same CDR3 also results from other DNA sequences found in this sample. This rearrangement joins TRBV15 to TRBJ1-5; D is perhaps TRBD1 (5 bases). Germline lookup yields CDR1 LNHNV and CDR2 YYDKDF (reference sequence). The CDR3 totals 15 residues. The V and J ends lost 0 bases and 4 bases respectively, with 10 bases between them. CDR3 sequence reads: CATSRDRGSNQPQHF. The CDR3 region has the DNA TGTGCCACCAGCAGAGACCGGGGGTCGAATCAGCCCCAGCATTTT.

This rearrangement joins TRBV7-9 to TRBJ2-3, with D hard to call. V lost 3 bases, J lost 1 base, and 8 bases lay in between. Per the germline V gene, CDR1 is SEHNR and CDR2 is FQNEAQ (reference sequence). The CDR3 consists of 14 residues. The CDR3 protein is CASSFWPRTDTQYF. The CDR3 DNA reads as TGTGCCAGCAGCTTCTGGCCTCGCACAGATACGCAGTATTTT.

The chain couples TRBV5-6 to TRBJ2-1; TRBD2 aligns across 9 bases. The V and J ends lost 3 bases and 5 bases, in that order; junction bases with no gene match: 9. CDR3 length: 16 residues. The germline gives CDR1 SGHDT, CDR2 YYEEEE. Here the CDR3 reads CASSSILAGLNNEQFF. CDR3 in DNA: TGTGCCAGCAGCTCAATTCTAGCGGGGTTGAACAATGAGCAGTTCTTC. Drawing the rest from reference TRBV5-6 and TRBJ2-1, the complete variable domain is DAGVTQSPTHLIKTRGQQVTLRCSPKSGHDTVSWYQQALGQGPQFIFQYYEEEERQRGNFPDRFSGHQFPNYSSELNVNALLLGDSALYLCASSSILAGLNNEQFFGPGTRLTVL.

V usage is TRBV2 and J usage is TRBJ2-6, with D possibly TRBD1 on 5 matching bases. The CDR3 extends over 15 amino acids. Trimming pared 6 bases from V and 0 bases from J, leaving 9 bases between. Germline CDR1 and CDR2: SNHLY and FYNNEI. The CDR3, as DNA: TGTGCCAGCAGGCAGGGCTACTCTGGGGCCAACGTCCTGACTTTC. The encoded protein is CASRQGYSGANVLTF.

The rearrangement uses TRBV19 and TRBJ1-1; TRBD1 agrees at 7 bases. The junction had 7 bases not matched to a gene; V was cut back by 11 bases and J by 1 base. Germline V lookup: CDR1 LNHDA, CDR2 SQIVND (reference sequence). The CDR3 covers 13 residues. CDR3 nucleotides: TGTGCCGCCAACAGGGGACAGAACACTGAAGCTTTCTTT. It codes for CAANRGQNTEAFF. The complete variable domain, with remaining parts taken from reference TRBV19 and TRBJ1-1, reads DGGITQSPKYLFRKEGQNVTLSCEQNLNHDAMYWYRQDPGQGLRLIYYSQIVNDFQKGDIAEGYSVSREKKESFPLTVTSAQKNPTAFYLCAANRGQNTEAFFGQGTRLTVV.

The chain carries TRBV11-2 and TRBJ1-4, with D unclear. V shed 5 bases and J shed 10 bases, with 11 bases lying between them. Germline V gene data show CDR1 as SGHAT and CDR2 as FQNNGV. The length of the CDR3 is 12 residues. The chain's CDR3 is CASSLPSGKLFF. For the CDR3, the DNA is TGTGCCAGCAGCCTCCCATCGGGAAAACTGTTTTTT. Full variable domain (missing parts from reference TRBV11-2 and TRBJ1-4): EAGVAQSPRYKIIEKRQSVAFWCNPISGHATLYWYQQILGQGPKLLIQFQNNGVVDDSQLPKDRFSAERLKGVDSTLKIQPAKLEDSAVYLCASSLPSGKLFFGSGTQLSVL.

The chain combines TRBV7-6 with TRBJ2-7; D might be TRBD1 (5 bases). The CDR3 has 13 residues. Germline V CDR1 and CDR2: SGHVS, FNYEAQ. The germline V and J ends were trimmed by 1 base and 6 bases, with 10 bases remaining between them. The CDR3 DNA reads as TGTGCCAGCAGCTTAGGGCGAGACAGCGAGCAGTACGTC. Translating it yields CASSLGRDSEQYV.

V and J are TRBV7-6 and TRBJ2-3, with 11 bases fitting TRBD2. V was clipped by 5 bases and J by 0 bases; unmatched bases: 7. CDR3 length: 17 amino acids. Per the germline V gene, CDR1 is SGHVS and CDR2 is FNYEAQ. The CDR3 DNA reads as TGTGCCAGCAGCCCCACTAGCGGGGGCCTTAGCACAGATACGCAGTATTTT. The encoded protein is CASSPTSGGLSTDTQYF.

The chain couples TRBV7-3 to TRBJ2-7, with TRBD1 matching 9 bases. The germline V gene encodes CDR1 SGHTA and CDR2 FQGTGA. The CDR3 consists of 14 residues. V lost 5 bases to trimming and J lost 6 bases; unmatched junction nucleotides: 8. The CDR3 loop is CASSRKGQGCEQYV. The DNA of the CDR3 is TGTGCCAGCAGCAGGAAGGGACAGGGTTGCGAGCAGTACGTC.

The rearrangement joins TRBV6-6 to TRBJ2-7, with D possibly TRBD2 on 7 matching bases. V lost 6 bases and J lost 2, with 14 bases in between. The CDR3 length is 14 residues. CDR1 and CDR2 (germline): MNHNY, SVGAGI (reference sequence). CDR3 sequence reads: CASSPGGAAYEQYF. DNA for the CDR3: TGTGCCAGCAGCCCTGGGGGGGCTGCCTACGAGCAGTACTTC.

J is TRBJ1-2 and V is TRBV3-1 (or the pseudogene TRBV3-2); tentative D call: TRBD1 (5 bases). The V end was cut by 4 bases, the J end by 5 bases, with 11 bases between. Per germline, CDR1 LGHDT and CDR2 YNNKEL (reference sequence). This CDR3 is built from 13 residues. Written as DNA, the CDR3 is TGTGCCAGCAGCCTTGATCAGGGATATGGCTACACCTTC. Its protein product is CASSLDQGYGYTF.

This chain joins TRBV7-9 and TRBJ2-2; tentative D call: TRBD2 (5 bases). This CDR3 is 13 amino acids long. The ends were cut back, 3 bases at V and 4 bases at J, with 6 bases in the middle. The germline V gene has CDR1 SEHNR and CDR2 FQNEAQ (reference sequence). As DNA, the CDR3 is TGTGCCAGCAGCTTGCGGGTCACCGGGGAGCTGTTTTTT. The encoded protein is CASSLRVTGELFF. Full variable domain (remainder filled in from reference TRBV7-9 and TRBJ2-2): DTGVSQNPRHKITKRGQNVTFRCDPISEHNRLYWYRQTLGQGPEFLTYFQNEAQLEKSRLLSDRFSAERPKGSFSTLEIQRTEQGDSAMYLCASSLRVTGELFFGEGSRLTVL.

The genes are TRBV3-1 (or the pseudogene TRBV3-2) and TRBJ2-1, with TRBD2 matching 8 bases. The CDR3 spans 12 residues. V was clipped by 8 bases and J by 10 bases; unmatched bases: 7. Germline CDR1 is LGHDT and CDR2 is YNNKEL (reference sequence). The CDR3 region is CASRLSGAEQFF. CDR3 DNA: TGTGCCAGCCGTCTTAGCGGGGCCGAGCAGTTCTTC.